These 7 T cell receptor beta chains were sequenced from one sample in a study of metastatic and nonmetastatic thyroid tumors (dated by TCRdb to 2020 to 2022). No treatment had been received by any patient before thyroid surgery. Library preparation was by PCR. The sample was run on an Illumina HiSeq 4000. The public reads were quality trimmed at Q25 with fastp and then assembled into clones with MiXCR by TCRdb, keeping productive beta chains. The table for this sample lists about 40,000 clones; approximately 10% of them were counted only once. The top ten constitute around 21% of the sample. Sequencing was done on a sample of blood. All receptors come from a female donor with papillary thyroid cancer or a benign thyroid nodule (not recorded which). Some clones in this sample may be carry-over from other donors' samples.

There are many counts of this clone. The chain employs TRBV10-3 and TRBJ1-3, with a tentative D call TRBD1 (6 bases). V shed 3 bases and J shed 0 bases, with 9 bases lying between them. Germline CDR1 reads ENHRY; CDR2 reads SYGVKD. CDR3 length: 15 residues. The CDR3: CAISETGTSGNTIYF. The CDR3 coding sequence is TGTGCCATCAGTGAAACAGGGACCTCTGGAAACACCATATATTTT.

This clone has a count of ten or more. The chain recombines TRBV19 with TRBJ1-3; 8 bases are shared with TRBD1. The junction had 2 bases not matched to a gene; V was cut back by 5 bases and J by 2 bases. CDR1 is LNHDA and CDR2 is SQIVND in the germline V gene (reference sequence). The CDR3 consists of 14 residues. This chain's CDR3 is CASSVTGAGNTIYF. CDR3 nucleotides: TGTGCCAGTAGTGTGACAGGGGCTGGAAACACCATATATTTT.

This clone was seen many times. The CDR3 bases are TGCAGTGCTAGTCTAGCGGGGCGCTACGAGCAGTACTTC. Its protein product is CSASLAGRYEQYF. This rearrangement joins TRBV20-1 to TRBJ2-7; the match to TRBD2 covers 9 bases. This CDR3 comprises 13 residues. The germline V gene has CDR1 DFQATT and CDR2 SNEGSKA (reference sequence). Trimming at V came to 3 bases and at J to 3 bases, leaving 3 bases not matched to a gene.

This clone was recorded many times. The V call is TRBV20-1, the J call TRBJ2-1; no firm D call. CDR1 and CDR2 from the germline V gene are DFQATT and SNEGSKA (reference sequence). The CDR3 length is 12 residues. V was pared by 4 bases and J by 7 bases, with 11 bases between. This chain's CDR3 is CSATPPLNEQFF. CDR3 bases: TGCAGTGCTACCCCGCCCCTAAATGAGCAGTTCTTC.

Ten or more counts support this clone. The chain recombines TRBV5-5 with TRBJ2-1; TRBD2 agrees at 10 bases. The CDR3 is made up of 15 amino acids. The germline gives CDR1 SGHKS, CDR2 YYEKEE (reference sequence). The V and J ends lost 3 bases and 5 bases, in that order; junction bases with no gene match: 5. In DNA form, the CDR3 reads TGTGCCAGCAGCTCCGGGACTAGCGCCAACAATGAGCAGTTCTTC. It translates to CASSSGTSANNEQFF.

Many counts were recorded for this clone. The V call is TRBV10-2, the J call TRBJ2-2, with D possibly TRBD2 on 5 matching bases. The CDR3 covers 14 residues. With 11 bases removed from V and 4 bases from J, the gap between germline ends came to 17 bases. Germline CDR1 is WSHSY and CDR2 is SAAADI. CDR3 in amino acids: CASGGVGGTGELFF. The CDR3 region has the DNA TGCGCCTCCGGAGGAGTAGGCGGCACCGGGGAGCTGTTTTTT.

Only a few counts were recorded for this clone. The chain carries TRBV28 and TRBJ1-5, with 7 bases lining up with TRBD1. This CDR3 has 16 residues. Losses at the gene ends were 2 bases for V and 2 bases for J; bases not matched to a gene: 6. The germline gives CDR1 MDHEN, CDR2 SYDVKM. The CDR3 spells CASSLARTGGNQPQHF. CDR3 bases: TGTGCCAGCAGTTTAGCACGCACAGGGGGCAATCAGCCCCAGCATTTT.